One and the same sample provided the 30 T cell receptor beta chains below, sequenced in a study of T cell responses to AZD1222 COVID-19 vaccine. Profiling relied on immunoSEQ multiplex PCR, and the TCRdb table lists in-frame clones only, not all of them. The table includes 100,000 or so clones, more than 90% detected once. This specimen was peripheral blood, taken on day 0 of AZD1222 vaccination. All receptors derive from an adult in good health.

This clone was found a few times. This rearrangement joins TRBV4-3 to TRBJ1-5; tentative D call: TRBD1 (5 bases). Germline V CDR1 and CDR2: LGHNA, YSLEER. V dropped 4 bases and J dropped 6 bases, with 16 bases sitting between them. The CDR3 length is 15 residues. CDR3 in DNA: TGCGCCAGCAGCCGGGGGACGGGGGTTGGTCAGCCCCAGCATTTT. It yields the protein CASSRGTGVGQPQHF.

This sequence joins TRBV4-2 and TRBJ1-1; TRBD1 might be the D (6 bases). The CDR3 extends over 13 amino acids. Trimming cost V 3 bases and J 10 bases, with 15 bases left between them. Germline lookup yields CDR1 LGHNA and CDR2 YNFKEQ. The chain's CDR3 is CASSQGEGEGAFF. The CDR3 nucleotides read TGTGCCAGCAGCCAGGGGGAGGGGGAAGGAGCTTTCTTT.

The V and J genes are TRBV19 and TRBJ1-1; D gene unclear. This CDR3 spans 12 amino acids. V was clipped by 7 bases and J by 3 bases, with 9 bases between them. Per the germline V gene, CDR1 is LNHDA and CDR2 is SQIVND (reference sequence). CDR3 sequence (DNA): TGTGCCAGTAAGGGCGAGGACACTGAAGCTTTCTTT. It yields the protein CASKGEDTEAFF.

The chain couples TRBV4-3 to TRBJ2-4; possible D gene TRBD2, 6 bases. The germline CDR1 and CDR2 sequences are LGHNA and YSLEER. The V end lost 5 bases, the J end lost 9 bases, and 11 bases lay between the germline ends. CDR3 size: 12 residues. CDR3 residues: CASSETRGIQYF. Here the CDR3 DNA reads TGCGCCAGCAGCGAGACTAGAGGCATTCAGTACTTC.

The chain links TRBV19 to TRBJ1-4; D gene uncertain. The germline V gene has CDR1 LNHDA and CDR2 SQIVND (reference sequence). Trimming took off 4 bases at V and 2 bases at J, with 8 bases between the two ends. CDR3 length: 14 amino acids. CDR3 sequence reads: CASSTTVTNEKLFF. CDR3 DNA sequence: TGTGCCAGTAGTACGACCGTTACTAATGAAAAACTGTTTTTT.

This clone came up once. The chain links TRBV4-3 to TRBJ1-1; tentative D call: TRBD1 (6 bases). The CDR3 contains 16 residues. Trimming pared 0 bases from V and 1 base from J, leaving 12 bases between. Germline lookup yields CDR1 LGHNA and CDR2 YSLEER. The chain's CDR3 is CASSQDWGAPNTEAFF. In DNA form, the CDR3 reads TGCGCCAGCAGCCAAGATTGGGGGGCCCCGAACACTGAAGCTTTCTTT.

Only a few counts were recorded for this clone. The chain carries TRBV15 and TRBJ1-4; D is perhaps TRBD1 (5 bases). The CDR3 totals 16 residues. Germline loops: CDR1 LNHNV, CDR2 YYDKDF (reference sequence). Trimming took off 3 bases at V and 8 bases at J, with 19 bases between the two ends. CDR3 protein: CATSRTQSGGEEKLFF. DNA of the CDR3: TGTGCCACCAGCAGGACCCAAAGTGGGGGGGAGGAAAAACTGTTTTTT.

This chain links TRBV7-6 with TRBJ2-2, with TRBD1 matching 7 bases. Germline trimming cut 5 bases from V and 1 base from J; bases unmatched to any gene: 4. CDR3 length: 15 residues. The V gene's germline CDR1 is SGHVS and CDR2 FNYEAQ. The CDR3 region is CASSARQGNTGELFF. CDR3 bases: TGTGCCAGCAGCGCCCGACAGGGGAACACCGGGGAGCTGTTTTTT.

The rearrangement uses TRBV7-3 and TRBJ2-1; D unclear. The CDR3 extends over 14 amino acids. Per germline, CDR1 SGHTA and CDR2 FQGTGA. With 0 bases removed from V and 7 bases from J, the gap between germline ends came to 10 bases. The CDR3 DNA follows: TGTGCCAGCAGCTTAACAAGAGAGAGTAATGAGCAGTTCTTC. Encoded protein: CASSLTRESNEQFF.

For the CDR3, the DNA is TGTGCCAGCCAAACAGGGGGCACTGAAGCTTTCTTT. It is translated as CASQTGGTEAFF. The chain has TRBV2 and TRBJ1-1, with 8 bases matching TRBD1. CDR1 and CDR2 (germline): SNHLY, FYNNEI. The V segment lost 8 bases and the J segment 4 bases; nucleotides outside the gene matches: 3. The length of the CDR3 is 12 residues.

Of note for this clone: This sample also contains other DNA sequences that code for the same CDR3. The chain employs TRBV7-9 and TRBJ1-5; D ambiguous. V lost 3 bases to trimming and J lost 4 bases, with 4 bases between them. This CDR3 contains 12 residues. The germline V gene has CDR1 SEHNR and CDR2 FQNEAQ (reference sequence). As DNA, the CDR3 is TGTGCCAGCAGCTTTAGGAATCAGCCCCAGCATTTT. Translating it yields CASSFRNQPQHF.

V usage is TRBV7-5 and J usage is TRBJ1-4; the listed D gene, TRBD1, was not tested against the DNA. TRBV7-5 is a known pseudogene. The CDR3 consists of 15 residues. The CDR3 sequence: CARRDNRGRNEKLFF. Written as DNA, the CDR3 is TGTGCCAGAAGAGATAACAGGGGAAGGAATGAAAAACTGTTTTTT.

The chain has TRBV5-5 and TRBJ2-7, with 12 bases that match TRBD2. CDR1 is SGHKS and CDR2 is YYEKEE in the germline V gene (reference sequence). The CDR3 extends over 15 amino acids. After removal of 4 bases from V and 6 bases from J, the junction contained 8 bases not matched to a gene. The CDR3 loop is CASSPTSGSAGEQYF. As DNA, the CDR3 is TGTGCCAGCAGCCCGACTAGCGGGAGCGCGGGCGAGCAGTACTTC.

This clone has only one observation. This chain links TRBV2 with TRBJ1-5; D possibly corresponds to TRBD1 (6 bases). Germline CDR1 and CDR2: SNHLY and FYNNEI. The CDR3 covers 14 residues. The V end was cut by 8 bases, the J end by 0 bases, with 11 bases between. The CDR3 loop reads CASSGTNSNQPQHF. In DNA form, the CDR3 reads TGTGCCAGCTCGGGGACAAATAGCAATCAGCCCCAGCATTTT.

The CDR3 DNA sequence: TGTGCCAGCAGTGAAAGGGCCGCGCCCCAGCATTTT. Amino acids: CASSERAAPQHF. The chain recombines TRBV6-1 with TRBJ1-5; D unclear. The CDR3 contains 12 residues. Germline V gene sequence: CDR1 MNHNS, CDR2 SASEGT. The V gene lost 2 bases and the J gene lost 9 bases, with 8 bases spanning the gap.

This clone was observed a single time. The chain couples TRBV19 to TRBJ1-2; D is unresolved. V dropped 6 bases and J dropped 4 bases, with 9 bases sitting between them. The CDR3 has 12 residues. Per the germline V gene, CDR1 is LNHDA and CDR2 is SQIVND (reference sequence). CDR3 in DNA: TGTGCCAGTAGGCCCGGGCCCTATGGCTACACCTTC. Its translation is CASRPGPYGYTF.

The chain combines TRBV15 with TRBJ2-1; TRBD2 might be the D (5 bases). Germline V gives CDR1 LNHNV, CDR2 YYDKDF (reference sequence). The CDR3 sequence is 11 residues long. Deletions cut 4 bases from V and 8 bases from J, with 6 bases between. CDR3 residues: CATSMEDEQFF. The CDR3 bases are TGTGCCACCAGCATGGAGGATGAGCAGTTCTTC.

The chain links TRBV11-2 to TRBJ2-6; D remains unclear. The CDR3 covers 17 residues. CDR1 and CDR2 (germline): SGHAT, FQNNGV. Trimming removed 0 bases from V and 0 bases from J, with 9 bases in between. The CDR3 region has the DNA TGTGCCAGCAGCTTAGATCTAACGAGCTCTGGGGCCAACGTCCTGACTTTC. It is translated as CASSLDLTSSGANVLTF.

This chain joins TRBV14 and TRBJ1-4; D is unresolved. The V and J ends lost 2 bases and 0 bases respectively, with 4 bases between them. The CDR3 consists of 14 residues. Germline V lookup: CDR1 SGHDN, CDR2 FVKESK. Here the CDR3 reads CASSQHATNEKLFF. For the CDR3, the DNA is TGTGCCAGCAGCCAACATGCAACTAATGAAAAACTGTTTTTT.

V gene TRBV4-1 combines with J gene TRBJ1-5; the D is unclear. V lost 0 bases, J lost 7 bases, and 7 bases lay in between. CDR3 length: 13 residues. Germline CDR1 reads MGHRA; CDR2 reads YSYEKL. The CDR3 nucleotides read TGCGCCAGCAGCCAAGAGGTGCAGCAGCCCCAGCATTTT. It translates to CASSQEVQQPQHF.

The V gene is TRBV7-2, the J gene TRBJ2-5; 8 positions match TRBD2. CDR3 size: 15 residues. The V segment lost 3 bases and the J segment 2 bases; nucleotides outside the gene matches: 5. Germline CDR1 is SGHTA and CDR2 is FQGNSA. In nucleotides, the CDR3 is TGTGCCAGCAGCTTGTCGGGACTAGGACAAGAGACCCAGTACTTC. Translated, it gives CASSLSGLGQETQYF.

This clone has a single count. The chain is built from TRBV24-1 and TRBJ1-1; 7 nucleotides agree with TRBD1. The CDR3 totals 11 residues. Unmatched junction bases numbered 6, after V lost 7 bases and J lost 11 bases. Per the germline V gene, CDR1 is KGHDR and CDR2 is SFDVKD. CDR3 in amino acids: CATRGDSGAFF. CDR3 in DNA: TGTGCCACCAGGGGGGACAGTGGGGCTTTCTTT.

Comment on this clone: This sample includes further DNA sequences coding for the same CDR3. The V gene is TRBV19, the J gene TRBJ2-1; possible D gene TRBD2, 5 bases. The CDR3 loop spans 15 amino acids. Germline V gene data show CDR1 as LNHDA and CDR2 as SQIVND (reference sequence). V lost 10 bases to trimming and J lost 9 bases, with 25 bases between them. In nucleotides, the CDR3 is TGTGCCACCAGACCTGGGAACAGCGGTAGTAGTGAGCAGTTCTTC. Translation gives CATRPGNSGSSEQFF. Complete variable domain (other parts from reference TRBV19 and TRBJ2-1): DGGITQSPKYLFRKEGQNVTLSCEQNLNHDAMYWYRQDPGQGLRLIYYSQIVNDFQKGDIAEGYSVSREKKESFPLTVTSAQKNPTAFYLCATRPGNSGSSEQFFGPGTRLTVL.

The gene calls are TRBV18 and TRBJ1-4; D is unresolved. This CDR3 has 16 residues. The V end lost 1 base, the J end lost 3 bases, and 12 bases lay between the germline ends. Germline-derived CDR1 and CDR2 are KGHSH and LQKENI. The CDR3, as DNA: TGTGCCAGCTCACCACTAAACAGCTTTCCTAATGAAAAACTGTTTTTT. Amino acids: CASSPLNSFPNEKLFF.

The chain uses TRBV9 and TRBJ1-1; D not certain. CDR1 is SGDLS, CDR2 YYNGEE, per germline. The CDR3 consists of 15 residues. Between the trimmed V and J ends, which lost 0 bases and 0 bases, there was a span of 9 bases. CDR3 in DNA: TGTGCCAGCAGCGTAGAAGGACGGATGAACACTGAAGCTTTCTTT. The encoded protein is CASSVEGRMNTEAFF.

The V call is TRBV30, the J call TRBJ1-2, with TRBD1 matching over 8 bases. CDR1 is GTSNPN, CDR2 SVGIG, per germline (reference sequence). The V and J ends lost 1 base and 7 bases, in that order; junction bases with no gene match: 11. The CDR3 contains 15 residues. The CDR3 DNA reads as TGTGCCTGGAGTGGAGCTTACAGGGGGGCGCGTGGCTACACCTTC. This translates into CAWSGAYRGARGYTF.

The chain combines TRBV24-1 with TRBJ2-3; D unclear. Trimming took 3 bases from V and 0 from J, leaving 9 bases between them. The germline V gene has CDR1 KGHDR and CDR2 SFDVKD. The CDR3 sequence is 15 residues long. The CDR3 DNA reads as TGTGCCACCAGTGATCCGACGGAGAGCACAGATACGCAGTATTTT. Amino acids: CATSDPTESTDTQYF.

The chain employs TRBV11-2 and TRBJ1-3; no clear D gene. Per germline, CDR1 SGHAT and CDR2 FQNNGV. This CDR3 comprises 17 residues. The V end was cut by 0 bases, the J end by 0 bases, with 12 bases between. CDR3 sequence: CASSLEIRTVSGNTIYF. The CDR3 DNA reads as TGTGCCAGCAGCTTAGAAATCAGGACGGTCTCTGGAAACACCATATATTTT.

The rearrangement uses TRBV19 and TRBJ1-2, with TRBD1 matching over 8 bases. The CDR3 spans 15 residues. Germline V gene lookup returns CDR1 LNHDA and CDR2 SQIVND (reference sequence). The V segment lost 3 bases and the J segment 4 bases; nucleotides outside the gene matches: 7. CDR3 sequence reads: CASSIPDRAGYGYTF. The CDR3 nucleotides are TGTGCCAGTAGTATTCCGGACAGGGCCGGCTATGGCTACACCTTC.

The V call is TRBV19, the J call TRBJ1-5, with 7 bases matching TRBD1. Germline V gene lookup returns CDR1 LNHDA and CDR2 SQIVND (reference sequence). V lost 8 bases to trimming and J lost 0 bases; unmatched junction nucleotides: 7. CDR3 length: 15 residues. The CDR3 sequence is CASLDRPYSNQPQHF. The DNA of the CDR3 is TGTGCCAGTCTGGACAGGCCATATAGCAATCAGCCCCAGCATTTT.